The 18 T cell receptor beta chains listed next were all sequenced from one sample in a study of vaccination effects on CD4 cells after COVID-19. No antigen has been identified for these receptors. Antigen-specific CD4+ T cells were first expanded with viral peptide pools by the ViraFEST assay and only then sequenced. It was after more than nine days of culture that CD4+ T cells were isolated. Vaccine recipients had no previous SARS-CoV-2 infection; their nucleocapsid antibodies were negative. Repertoires were generated with immunoSEQ multiplex PCR, while TCRdb's copy carries only in-frame clones and drops some. The sample consists of about 43,000 clones, around three quarters of them appearing once. Sequences were derived from CD4+ T cells from PBMCs cultured with SARS-CoV-2 spike peptides, sampled before COVID-19 vaccination. These receptors came from a human donor who received a COVID-19 vaccine.

This clone was picked up one time. The rearrangement uses TRBV7-8 and TRBJ2-3, with 8 bases that match TRBD2. CDR1 and CDR2 from the germline V gene are SGHVS and FQNEAQ. The CDR3 sequence is 16 residues long. V was pared by 5 bases and J by 1 base, with 8 bases of the junction left unmatched. The CDR3: CASSPIAGPGTDTQYF. The CDR3 DNA reads as TGTGCCAGCAGCCCGATAGCGGGGCCGGGCACAGATACGCAGTATTTT.

The chain has TRBV19 and TRBJ1-2; 9 positions agree with TRBD1. Unmatched junction bases numbered 9, after V lost 7 bases and J lost 3 bases. The CDR3 runs 15 residues. Germline CDR1 LNHDA, CDR2 SQIVND (reference sequence). The CDR3 sequence: CASTPRDRDDYGYTF. In nucleotides, the CDR3 is TGTGCCAGTACCCCCCGGGACAGGGACGACTATGGCTACACCTTC.

The chain employs TRBV7-2 and TRBJ2-3, with 10 bases aligning to TRBD2. The ends lost 5 bases at V and 6 bases at J; junction bases unmatched: 14. The CDR3 runs to 17 residues. Germline CDR1 is SGHTA and CDR2 is FQGNSA. The CDR3, as DNA: TGTGCCAGCAGCCAAAGCCGGCTAGCGGGGGTAGGGGATACGCAGTATTTT. Amino acids: CASSQSRLAGVGDTQYF.

V usage is TRBV1 and J usage is TRBJ2-7; TRBD2 is the table's D call and was not checked against the DNA. TRBV1 is marked as a pseudogene. This CDR3 comprises 18 residues. The CDR3 DNA follows: TGCACCAGCAGCCAGGAGAAGGGGCTAGCGGGGGACACCTACGAGCAGTACGTC. This sequence encodes CTSSQEKGLAGDTYEQYV.

This clone was seen a single time. The gene calls are TRBV2 and TRBJ1-6; D might be TRBD1 (5 bases). Trimming took off 7 bases at V and 1 base at J, with 14 bases between the two ends. Germline V gene data show CDR1 as SNHLY and CDR2 as FYNNEI. This CDR3 is built from 16 residues. CDR3 sequence reads: CASKAGKGSYNSPLHF. The CDR3 DNA sequence: TGTGCCAGCAAAGCAGGGAAGGGTTCCTATAATTCACCCCTCCACTTT.

V and J are TRBV6-2 or TRBV6-3 and TRBJ2-7, with D perhaps matching TRBD2 (6 bases). Germline-derived CDR1 and CDR2 are MNHEY and SVGEGT. The CDR3 has 14 residues. V was clipped by 6 bases and J by 3 bases, with 15 bases between them. The CDR3 loop reads CASSPASGGYEQYV. The CDR3 DNA reads as TGTGCCAGCAGCCCGGCCTCCGGGGGCTACGAGCAGTACGTC.

This clone turned up a few times. V gene TRBV6-5 combines with J gene TRBJ2-4; D possibly uses TRBD1 or TRBD2 (6 bases each). CDR3 length: 15 amino acids. V was trimmed by 0 bases and J by 4 bases, leaving 10 bases between them. The germline V gene encodes CDR1 MNHEY and CDR2 SVGAGI. This CDR3 reads CASSYSRGGKNIQYF. The CDR3 nucleotides read TGTGCCAGCAGTTACTCCAGGGGAGGAAAAAACATTCAGTACTTC.

The table lists this clone with a count of one. This specimen includes other DNA sequences encoding the same CDR3. The chain recombines TRBV7-2 with TRBJ1-2; 7 bases are a match to TRBD1. The CDR3 loop spans 13 amino acids. V shed 4 bases, J shed 4 bases, and the junction held 3 bases outside the gene matches. From germline, CDR1 is SGHTA and CDR2 FQGNSA. The CDR3 sequence: CASSSDRVYGYTF. Written as DNA, the CDR3 is TGTGCCAGCAGCTCCGACAGGGTCTATGGCTACACCTTC.

The J gene is TRBJ1-3, the V gene TRBV9; D not certain. CDR3 length equals 14 residues. Looked up from germline, CDR1 is SGDLS and CDR2 is YYNGEE. The V gene lost 4 bases and the J gene lost 0 bases, with 8 bases spanning the gap. CDR3 sequence (DNA): TGTGCCAGCAGCTCCGCCGGCTCTGGAAACACCATATATTTT. As protein: CASSSAGSGNTIYF.

This chain joins TRBV6-4 and TRBJ2-6; TRBD1 is a possible D gene (5 bases). Germline CDR1 reads MRHNA; CDR2 reads SNTAGT. Trimming cost V 0 bases and J 2 bases, with 8 bases left between them. The CDR3 has 16 amino acids. The CDR3 region has the DNA TGTGCCAGCAGTGACTCGAAGGGGACTGGGGCCAACGTCCTGACTTTC. Residues: CASSDSKGTGANVLTF.

A single count supports this clone. V usage is TRBV2 and J usage is TRBJ2-5; D unresolved. This CDR3 region has 15 residues. V was clipped by 4 bases and J by 5 bases, with 17 bases between them. Germline V CDR1 and CDR2: SNHLY, FYNNEI. The chain's CDR3 is CASSGHPLNGETQYF. The CDR3 DNA reads as TGTGCCAGCAGTGGGCACCCACTAAACGGGGAGACCCAGTACTTC. Based on the CDR3 plus reference TRBV2 and TRBJ2-5, the full variable domain is EPEVTQTPSHQVTQMGQEVILRCVPISNHLYFYWYRQILGQKVEFLVSFYNNEISEKSEIFDDQFSVERPDGSNFTLKIRSTKLEDSAMYFCASSGHPLNGETQYFGPGTRLLVL.

The V gene is TRBV14, the J gene TRBJ2-2; tentative D call: TRBD1 (6 bases). CDR1 is SGHDN and CDR2 is FVKESK in the germline V gene. CDR3 length equals 14 residues. V lost 0 bases to trimming and J lost 6 bases, with 8 bases between them. CDR3 DNA: TGTGCCAGCAGCCAAGATTGGGGGCCCGGGGAGCTGTTTTTT. It codes for CASSQDWGPGELFF.

This clone has just a few counts. The chain uses TRBV18 and TRBJ2-1; TRBD2 matches at 8 bases. After removal of 10 bases from V and 4 bases from J, the junction contained 6 bases not matched to a gene. The CDR3 loop spans 13 amino acids. Germline CDR1 and CDR2: KGHSH and LQKENI. The CDR3 sequence is CATTGGMYNEQFF. The CDR3, as DNA: TGTGCCACCACGGGGGGGATGTACAATGAGCAGTTCTTC.

The rearrangement links TRBV27 to TRBJ1-6; no reliable D call. CDR1 and CDR2 (germline): MNHEY, SMNVEV (reference sequence). V was clipped by 6 bases and J by 11 bases, with 11 bases between them. The CDR3 covers 12 residues. CDR3 region: CASSRDRAPLHF. The CDR3 DNA reads as TGTGCCAGCAGCAGAGACCGGGCACCCCTCCACTTT.

The chain recombines TRBV11-2 with TRBJ2-2, with 10 bases matching TRBD2. The J segment lost 6 bases and the V segment lost 7 bases, leaving 11 bases of the junction unmatched. The CDR3 length is 16 residues. The germline V gene encodes CDR1 SGHAT and CDR2 FQNNGV. The CDR3 region has the DNA TGTGCCAGCATTCCACAGCTAGCGGGGGTCTCCGGGGAGCTGTTTTTT. Its translation: CASIPQLAGVSGELFF.

The V gene is TRBV5-1, the J gene TRBJ2-3; D might be TRBD1 (6 bases). There are 15 residues in the CDR3. The germline V gene has CDR1 SGHRS and CDR2 YFSETQ. V was trimmed by 4 bases and J by 0 bases, leaving 12 bases between them. In DNA form, the CDR3 reads TGCGCCAGCAGCCCCAGACAGGCTAGCACAGATACGCAGTATTTT. Its translation is CASSPRQASTDTQYF.

This chain connects TRBV30 to TRBJ1-5, with D perhaps matching TRBD1 (6 bases). The V gene lost 0 bases and the J gene lost 4 bases, with 7 bases spanning the gap. This CDR3 has 13 amino acids. Germline assignment: CDR1 GTSNPN and CDR2 SVGIG (reference sequence). The DNA of the CDR3 is TGTGCCTGGAGTGTAGGGGGTAATCAGCCCCAGCATTTT. Translated: CAWSVGGNQPQHF.

This clone was recorded a few times. The chain links TRBV19 to TRBJ1-5, with D perhaps matching TRBD1 (5 bases). The CDR3 is made up of 14 amino acids. V was shortened by 3 bases and J by 7 bases, with 13 bases between the two germline ends. CDR1 and CDR2 (germline): LNHDA, SQIVND (reference sequence). In DNA form, the CDR3 reads TGTGCCAGTAGTATTATGGACACTCCCCAGCCCCAGCATTTT. It specifies CASSIMDTPQPQHF.